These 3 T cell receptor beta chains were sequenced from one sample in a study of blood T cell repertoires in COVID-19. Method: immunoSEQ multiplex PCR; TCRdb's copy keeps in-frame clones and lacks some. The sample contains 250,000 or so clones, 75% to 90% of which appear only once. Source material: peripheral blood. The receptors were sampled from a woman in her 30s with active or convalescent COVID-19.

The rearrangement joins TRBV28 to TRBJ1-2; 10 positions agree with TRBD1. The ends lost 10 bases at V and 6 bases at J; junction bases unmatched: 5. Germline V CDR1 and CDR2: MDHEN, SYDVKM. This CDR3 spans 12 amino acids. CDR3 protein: CATDRGLDGYTF. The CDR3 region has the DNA TGTGCCACCGACAGGGGGCTGGATGGCTACACCTTC.

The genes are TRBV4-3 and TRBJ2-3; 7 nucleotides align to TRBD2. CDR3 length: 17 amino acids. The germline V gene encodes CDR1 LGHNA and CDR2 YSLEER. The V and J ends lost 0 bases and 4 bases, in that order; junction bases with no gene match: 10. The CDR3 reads CASSQEYRFGGADTQYF. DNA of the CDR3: TGCGCCAGCAGCCAAGAGTACCGGTTTGGGGGGGCAGATACGCAGTATTTT.

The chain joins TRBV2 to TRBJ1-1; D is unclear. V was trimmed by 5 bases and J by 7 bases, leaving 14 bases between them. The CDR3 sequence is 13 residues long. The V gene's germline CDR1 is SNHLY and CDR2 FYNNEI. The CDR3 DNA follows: TGTGCCAGCAGTATAGAGATCGAGGGTGAAGCTTTCTTT. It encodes CASSIEIEGEAFF.